This TCR beta chain emerged from a study of blood T cells in healthy people across ages. A few counts support this clonotype. The CDR3 runs to 14 residues. Trimming pared 6 bases from V and 3 bases from J, leaving 13 bases between. For the second PCR, which ran for about 7 to 12 cycles, a sample-barcoded 5' primer and a J-beta primer mix were used. TCRdb redid the calling of the 5' RACE reads with MiXCR, one entry per CDR3 protein. Here the sample spans about 1.7 million distinct CDR3 sequences, approximately 30% being singletons. This clonotype originated in a woman aged 25 to 45 in good health. The sequencing input was blood. V and J are TRBV12-3 or TRBV12-4 and TRBJ2-3, with D perhaps matching TRBD2 (6 bases). CDR3 bases: TGTGCCAGCAGCCGCGGGGAGTTGACAGATACGCAGTATTTT. It specifies CASSRGELTDTQYF.